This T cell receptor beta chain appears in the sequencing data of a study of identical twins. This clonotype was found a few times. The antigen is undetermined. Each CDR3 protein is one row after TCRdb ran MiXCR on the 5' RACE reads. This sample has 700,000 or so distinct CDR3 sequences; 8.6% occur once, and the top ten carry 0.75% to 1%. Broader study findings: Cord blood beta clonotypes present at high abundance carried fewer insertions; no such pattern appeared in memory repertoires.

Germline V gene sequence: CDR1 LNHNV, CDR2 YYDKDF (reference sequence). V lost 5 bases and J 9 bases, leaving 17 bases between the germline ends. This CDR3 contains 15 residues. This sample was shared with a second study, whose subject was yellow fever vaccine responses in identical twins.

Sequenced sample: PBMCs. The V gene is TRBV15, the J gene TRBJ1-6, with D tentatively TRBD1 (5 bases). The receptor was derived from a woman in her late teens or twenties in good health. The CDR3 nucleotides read TGTGCCACCAGCCGTCCCGGGGGGAAGGGTTCACCCCTCCACTTT. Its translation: CATSRPGGKGSPLHF.